The 25 T cell receptor beta chains below come from one sample, sequenced in a study of cytomegalovirus exposure and HLA in healthy donors. Using immunoSEQ multiplex PCR, the repertoire was profiled, and TCRdb retains in-frame clones only, with some absent. The repertoire holds tens of thousands of clones, just under 95% seen once, with about 6.4% in the top ten. What was sequenced was PBMCs. All receptors derive from a woman aged 18-35 years in good health and CMV-seropositive.

This rearrangement joins TRBV28 to TRBJ2-7, with D possibly TRBD1 on 6 matching bases. CDR1 and CDR2 (germline): MDHEN, SYDVKM. Trimming shortened V by 6 bases and J by 3 bases, and 18 bases separated the two germline ends. The CDR3 has 15 amino acids. The CDR3: CASSRFRDMNYEQYF. CDR3 nucleotide sequence: TGTGCCAGCAGCCGCTTCCGGGACATGAACTACGAGCAGTACTTC. The whole variable domain, remainder taken from reference TRBV28 and TRBJ2-7, is DVKVTQSSRYLVKRTGEKVFLECVQDMDHENMFWYRQDPGLGLRLIYFSYDVKMKEKGDIPEGYSVSREKKERFSLILESASTNQTSMYLCASSRFRDMNYEQYFGPGTRLTVT.

The chain has TRBV27 and TRBJ2-7, with 7 positions matching TRBD1. The CDR3 is made up of 13 amino acids. CDR1 and CDR2 (germline): MNHEY, SMNVEV (reference sequence). The ends lost 5 bases at V and 7 bases at J; junction bases unmatched: 8. CDR3 DNA sequence: TGTGCCAGCAGTCCAGGGGGTCCATGGGAGCAGTACTTC. It yields the protein CASSPGGPWEQYF.

The chain uses TRBV5-6 and TRBJ1-4, with unresolved D. Germline lookup yields CDR1 SGHDT and CDR2 YYEEEE. Trimming left V 7 bases short and J 2 bases short, with 12 bases between. CDR3 length equals 14 residues. In DNA, the CDR3 is TGTGCCAGCGGGAGAGGGATGACTAATGAAAAACTGTTTTTT. Its translation is CASGRGMTNEKLFF.

The V call is TRBV6-5, the J call TRBJ2-7; D possibly corresponds to TRBD1 (5 bases). The CDR3 is 15 residues long. The germline V and J ends were trimmed by 0 bases and 2 bases, with 11 bases remaining between them. Germline CDR1 is MNHEY and CDR2 is SVGAGI. The CDR3 coding sequence is TGTGCCAGCAGTTACTCGGAAGGGGTGGCCTACGAGCAGTACTTC. Protein product: CASSYSEGVAYEQYF.

The chain uses TRBV10-3 and TRBJ1-5; a possible D gene is TRBD1 (6 bases). Looked up from germline, CDR1 is ENHRY and CDR2 is SYGVKD. The CDR3 length is 14 residues. Trimming left V 3 bases short and J 7 bases short, with 13 bases between. DNA for the CDR3: TGTGCCATCAGTGAATCAGGGGTGGAACAGCCCCAGCATTTT. It translates to CAISESGVEQPQHF.

The table lists this clone with a few counts. The chain joins TRBV6-5 to TRBJ2-5; 8 bases agree with TRBD1. The V and J ends lost 3 bases and 4 bases, in that order; junction bases with no gene match: 4. Germline loops: CDR1 MNHEY, CDR2 SVGAGI. The CDR3 contains 14 residues. DNA of the CDR3: TGTGCCAGCAGTTATGGCAGGGGGCTAGAGACCCAGTACTTC. Translating it yields CASSYGRGLETQYF.

The genes are TRBV2 and TRBJ2-3, with 7 positions matching TRBD2. J was trimmed by 4 bases and V by 6 bases; bases with no gene match: 10. The CDR3 sequence is 15 residues long. The germline V gene has CDR1 SNHLY and CDR2 FYNNEI. CDR3 protein: CASSRGEPRPDTQYF. CDR3 bases: TGTGCCAGCAGCCGGGGGGAACCACGACCAGATACGCAGTATTTT.

The rearrangement links TRBV9 to TRBJ2-3, with D unclear. The CDR3 spans 12 residues. V shed 3 bases and J shed 6 bases, with 8 bases lying between them. Germline CDR1 SGDLS, CDR2 YYNGEE. The CDR3 bases are TGTGCCAGCAGCGCAGAAGCGGATACGCAGTATTTT. Translation gives CASSAEADTQYF. The full variable domain, with the rest looked up from reference TRBV9 and TRBJ2-3, is DSGVTQTPKHLITATGQRVTLRCSPRSGDLSVYWYQQSLDQGLQFLIQYYNGEERAKGNILERFSAQQFPDLHSELNLSSLELGDSALYFCASSAEADTQYFGPGTRLTVL.

The genes are TRBV7-3 and TRBJ2-3; TRBD2 aligns across 15 bases. The CDR3 runs 16 residues. Germline CDR1 and CDR2: SGHTA and FQGTGA. V shed 4 bases, J shed 3 bases, and the junction held 2 bases outside the gene matches. In nucleotides, the CDR3 is TGTGCCAGCAGCTATGGACTAGCGGGAGGGACAGATACGCAGTATTTT. Protein product: CASSYGLAGGTDTQYF. Complete variable domain (other parts from reference TRBV7-3 and TRBJ2-3): GAGVSQTPSNKVTEKGKYVELRCDPISGHTALYWYRQSLGQGPEFLIYFQGTGAADDSGLPNDRFFAVRPEGSVSTLKIQRTERGDSAVYLCASSYGLAGGTDTQYFGPGTRLTVL.

This chain joins TRBV27 and TRBJ2-7, with 7 bases identical to TRBD2. V trimming: 4 bases; J trimming: 4 bases; junction bases outside the gene matches: 19. Germline V gene data show CDR1 as MNHEY and CDR2 as SMNVEV (reference sequence). The CDR3 covers 18 residues. The CDR3 reads CASSSRTGVSSGTYEQYF. Written as DNA, the CDR3 is TGTGCCAGCAGTTCCAGAACGGGGGTGTCTAGCGGCACTTACGAGCAGTACTTC.

The chain has TRBV27 and TRBJ2-1, with TRBD2 identical over 15 bases. Germline V gives CDR1 MNHEY, CDR2 SMNVEV (reference sequence). After removal of 5 bases from V and 7 bases from J, the junction contained 3 bases not matched to a gene. CDR3 size: 15 residues. CDR3 sequence reads: CASSGLAGGLNEQFF. The CDR3 DNA reads as TGTGCCAGCAGTGGACTAGCGGGAGGGCTAAATGAGCAGTTCTTC.

This clone was seen once. V is TRBV27 and J is TRBJ2-7; D might be TRBD1 (5 bases). Trimming took off 2 bases at V and 3 bases at J, with 11 bases between the two ends. Per germline, CDR1 MNHEY and CDR2 SMNVEV (reference sequence). This CDR3 is 14 amino acids long. The CDR3 is CASSLGQGSYEQYF. In DNA form, the CDR3 reads TGTGCCAGCAGTTTAGGGCAGGGCAGCTACGAGCAGTACTTC.

This clone was counted once. This rearrangement joins TRBV2 to TRBJ2-3; 7 bases map to TRBD1. The CDR3 runs 15 residues. Unmatched junction bases numbered 9, after V lost 8 bases and J lost 1 base. The germline CDR1 and CDR2 sequences are SNHLY and FYNNEI. This CDR3 is CASSRDRPRTDTQYF. The CDR3 DNA follows: TGTGCCAGCTCCCGGGACAGACCCCGCACAGATACGCAGTATTTT.

DNA of the CDR3: TGTGCCAGCAGTTACTCCGGGGAGAACACTGAAGCTTTCTTT. Protein: CASSYSGENTEAFF. The genes are TRBV6-5 and TRBJ1-1; D gene ambiguous. V gave up 0 bases and J gave up 1 base, with 6 bases separating them. The CDR3 has 14 residues. Germline-derived CDR1 and CDR2 are MNHEY and SVGAGI.

The chain links TRBV19 to TRBJ1-3, with D possibly matching TRBD1 (5 bases). Trimming shortened V by 5 bases and J by 0 bases, and 17 bases separated the two germline ends. The germline gives CDR1 LNHDA, CDR2 SQIVND (reference sequence). The CDR3 is made up of 17 amino acids. The CDR3 region is CASSQEPTANSGNTIYF. CDR3 nucleotide sequence: TGTGCCAGTAGTCAAGAGCCGACAGCAAACTCTGGAAACACCATATATTTT.

The CDR3 spells CASSQGWDRAQNYGYTF. DNA for the CDR3: TGCGCCAGCAGCCAAGGGTGGGACAGAGCGCAGAACTATGGCTACACCTTC. The V and J genes are TRBV4-3 and TRBJ1-2; the match to TRBD1 covers 7 bases. This CDR3 region has 17 residues. The V segment lost 1 base and the J segment 2 bases; nucleotides outside the gene matches: 10. In germline, CDR1 is LGHNA, CDR2 YSLEER.

This chain links TRBV4-3 with TRBJ1-1; the D gene is possibly TRBD1 (5 bases). The CDR3 spans 15 residues. Looked up from germline, CDR1 is LGHNA and CDR2 is YSLEER. V dropped 1 base and J dropped 5 bases, with 14 bases sitting between them. DNA of the CDR3: TGCGCCAGCAGCCAAGGAGGGCCCCGGGGGACTGAAGCTTTCTTT. Residues: CASSQGGPRGTEAFF.

Here the CDR3 reads CASSETGLPDTQYF. For the CDR3, the DNA is TGTGCCAGCAGCGAGACAGGGCTCCCGGATACGCAGTATTTT. The chain has TRBV9 and TRBJ2-3; 7 bases line up with TRBD1. Germline V gene lookup returns CDR1 SGDLS and CDR2 YYNGEE. V dropped 3 bases and J dropped 6; count of bases not matched to a gene: 7. CDR3 size: 14 residues.

The chain is built from TRBV9 and TRBJ2-3; 9 nucleotides line up with TRBD2. The trim removed 3 bases at V and 6 bases at J, leaving 14 bases unmatched. The germline V gene has CDR1 SGDLS and CDR2 YYNGEE. The CDR3 extends over 17 amino acids. For the CDR3, the DNA is TGTGCCAGCAGCGCCAGACCCCTAGCGGGGCCTTGGGATACGCAGTATTTT. This codes for CASSARPLAGPWDTQYF.

CDR3: CASSRDRDLVEQYF. CDR3 bases: TGTGCCAGTAGTCGTGACCGGGACTTAGTCGAGCAGTACTTC. The chain combines TRBV19 with TRBJ2-7; tentatively, D is TRBD2 (6 bases). Germline lookup yields CDR1 LNHDA and CDR2 SQIVND (reference sequence). CDR3 size: 14 residues. Trimming stripped 5 bases from V and 6 bases from J, with 17 bases between. Drawing the rest from reference TRBV19 and TRBJ2-7, the complete variable domain is DGGITQSPKYLFRKEGQNVTLSCEQNLNHDAMYWYRQDPGQGLRLIYYSQIVNDFQKGDIAEGYSVSREKKESFPLTVTSAQKNPTAFYLCASSRDRDLVEQYFGPGTRLTVT.

The chain employs TRBV5-6 and TRBJ2-5, with D possibly TRBD2 on 6 matching bases. V was cut by 4 bases and J by 5 bases, with 18 bases left in between. The V gene's germline CDR1 is SGHDT and CDR2 YYEEEE. The CDR3 consists of 15 residues. The CDR3 here is CASSPIGGSGETQYF. The CDR3 DNA reads TGTGCCAGCAGCCCCATAGGAGGGTCGGGGGAGACCCAGTACTTC.

The rearrangement joins TRBV11-3 to TRBJ2-2, with D unresolved. The CDR3 has 14 residues. Trimming shortened V by 5 bases and J by 0 bases, and 7 bases separated the two germline ends. Germline V gives CDR1 SGHNT, CDR2 YENEEA. In DNA form, the CDR3 reads TGTGCCAGCAGCCCCTCTTCGAACACCGGGGAGCTGTTTTTT. Translating it yields CASSPSSNTGELFF.

Details on this clone: Sequence at one end of the junction differs from germline and may be a read error. V gene TRBV27 combines with J gene TRBJ2-3, with D possibly TRBD1 on 5 matching bases. This CDR3 is 13 amino acids long. Germline CDR1 and CDR2: MNHEY and SMNVEV (reference sequence). CDR3 bases: TGTGCCAGCAGTTTGGGGCCCTTTACCACAAGGGGTTTT. As protein: CASSLGPFTTRGF.

This clone showed up just a few times. This chain joins TRBV9 and TRBJ2-3; D is unclear. Looked up from germline, CDR1 is SGDLS and CDR2 is YYNGEE. The CDR3 contains 14 residues. Trimming cost V 0 bases and J 3 bases, with 8 bases left between them. Here the CDR3 reads CASSVEVRTDTQYF. CDR3 sequence (DNA): TGTGCCAGCAGCGTAGAGGTCAGGACAGATACGCAGTATTTT.

For this clone: At one boundary the junction diverges from the germline segment, which might be a read error. This chain links TRBV28 with TRBJ2-1; a possible D gene is TRBD1 (6 bases). Germline V gene lookup returns CDR1 MDHEN and CDR2 SYDVKM. The CDR3 contains 16 residues. The CDR3 sequence is CASRLSGTRKHNEQFF. The CDR3 DNA sequence: TGTGCCAGCAGATTATCCGGGACAAGAAAACACAATGAGCAGTTCTTC.